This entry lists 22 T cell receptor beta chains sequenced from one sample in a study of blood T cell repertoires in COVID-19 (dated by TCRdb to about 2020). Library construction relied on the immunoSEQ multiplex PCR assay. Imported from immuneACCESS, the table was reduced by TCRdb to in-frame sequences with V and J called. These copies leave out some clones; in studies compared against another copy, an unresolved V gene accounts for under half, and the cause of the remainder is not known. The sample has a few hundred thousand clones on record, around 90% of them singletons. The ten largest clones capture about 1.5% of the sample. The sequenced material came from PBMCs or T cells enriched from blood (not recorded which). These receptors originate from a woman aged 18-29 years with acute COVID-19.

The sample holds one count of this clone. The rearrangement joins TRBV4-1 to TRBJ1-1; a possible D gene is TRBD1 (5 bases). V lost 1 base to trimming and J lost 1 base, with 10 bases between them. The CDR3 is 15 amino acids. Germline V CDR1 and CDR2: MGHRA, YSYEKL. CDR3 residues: CASSQGPGGNTEAFF. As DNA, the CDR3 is TGCGCCAGCAGCCAAGGACCCGGGGGGAACACTGAAGCTTTCTTT.

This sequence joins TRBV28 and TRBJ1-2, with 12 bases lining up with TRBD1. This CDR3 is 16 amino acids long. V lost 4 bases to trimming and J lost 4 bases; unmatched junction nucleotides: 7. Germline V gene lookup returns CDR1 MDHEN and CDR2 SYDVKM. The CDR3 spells CASSSSGTGGPYGYTF. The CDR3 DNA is TGTGCCAGCAGTTCGTCCGGGACAGGGGGCCCCTATGGCTACACCTTC.

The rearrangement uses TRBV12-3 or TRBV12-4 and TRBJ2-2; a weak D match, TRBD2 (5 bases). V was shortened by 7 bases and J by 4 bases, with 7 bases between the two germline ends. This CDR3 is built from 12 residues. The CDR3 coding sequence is TGTGCCAGCACCCGGGGCACCGGGGAGCTGTTTTTT. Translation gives CASTRGTGELFF.

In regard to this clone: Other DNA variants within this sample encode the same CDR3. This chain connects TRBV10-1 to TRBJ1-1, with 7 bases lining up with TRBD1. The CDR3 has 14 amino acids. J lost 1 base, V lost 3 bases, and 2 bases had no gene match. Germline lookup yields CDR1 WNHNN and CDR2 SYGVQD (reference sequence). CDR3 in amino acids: CASSDYRGNTEAFF. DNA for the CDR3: TGCGCCAGCAGTGATTACAGGGGGAACACTGAAGCTTTCTTT.

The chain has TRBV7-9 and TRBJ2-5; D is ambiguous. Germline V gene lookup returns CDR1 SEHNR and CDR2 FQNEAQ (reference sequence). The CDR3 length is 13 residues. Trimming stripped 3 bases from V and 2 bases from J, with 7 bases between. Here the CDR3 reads CASSFASQETQYF. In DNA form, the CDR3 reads TGTGCCAGCAGCTTCGCTAGTCAAGAGACCCAGTACTTC.

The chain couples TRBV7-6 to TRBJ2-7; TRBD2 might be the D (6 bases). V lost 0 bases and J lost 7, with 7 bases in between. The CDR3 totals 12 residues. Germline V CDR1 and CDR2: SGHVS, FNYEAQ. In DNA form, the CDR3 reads TGTGCCAGCAGCTTAGCCGGGGGTGAGCAGTACTTC. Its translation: CASSLAGGEQYF.

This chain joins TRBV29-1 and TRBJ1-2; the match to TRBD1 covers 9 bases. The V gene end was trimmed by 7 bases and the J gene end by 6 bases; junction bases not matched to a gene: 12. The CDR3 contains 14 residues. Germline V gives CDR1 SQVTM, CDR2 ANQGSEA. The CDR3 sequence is CSAVPGQGGNGYTF. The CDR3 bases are TGCAGCGCCGTCCCGGGACAGGGAGGGAATGGCTACACCTTC.

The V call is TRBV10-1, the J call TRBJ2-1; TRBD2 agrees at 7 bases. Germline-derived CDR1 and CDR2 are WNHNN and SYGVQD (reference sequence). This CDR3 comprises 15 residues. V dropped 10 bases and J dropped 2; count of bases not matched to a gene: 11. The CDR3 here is CANSLGGEAYNEQFF. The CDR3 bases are TGCGCCAACTCCCTGGGGGGGGAAGCCTACAATGAGCAGTTCTTC.

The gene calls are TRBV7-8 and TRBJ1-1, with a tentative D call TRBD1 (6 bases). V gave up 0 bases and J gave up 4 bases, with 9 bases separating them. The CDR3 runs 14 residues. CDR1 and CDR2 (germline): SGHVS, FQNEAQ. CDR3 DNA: TGTGCCAGCAGCTTAGCCAGGGGAAGCACTGAAGCTTTCTTT. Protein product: CASSLARGSTEAFF.

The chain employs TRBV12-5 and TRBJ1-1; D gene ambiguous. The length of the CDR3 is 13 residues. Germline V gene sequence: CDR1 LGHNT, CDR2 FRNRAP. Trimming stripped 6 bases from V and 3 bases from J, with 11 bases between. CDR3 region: CASGPRGYTEAFF. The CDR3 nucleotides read TGTGCTAGTGGGCCCCGGGGTTACACTGAAGCTTTCTTT.

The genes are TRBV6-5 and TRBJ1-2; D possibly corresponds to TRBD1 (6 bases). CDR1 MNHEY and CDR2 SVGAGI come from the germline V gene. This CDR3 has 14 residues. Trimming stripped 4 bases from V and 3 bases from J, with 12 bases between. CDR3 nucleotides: TGTGCCAGCAGTTTTCACAGGGTTGACTATGGCTACACCTTC. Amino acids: CASSFHRVDYGYTF.

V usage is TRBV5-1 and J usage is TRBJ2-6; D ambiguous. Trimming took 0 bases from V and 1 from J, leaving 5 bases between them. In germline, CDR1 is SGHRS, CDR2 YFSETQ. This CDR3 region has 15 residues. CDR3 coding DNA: TGCGCCAGCAGCTTGGGAGGTTCTGGGGCCAACGTCCTGACTTTC. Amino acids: CASSLGGSGANVLTF.

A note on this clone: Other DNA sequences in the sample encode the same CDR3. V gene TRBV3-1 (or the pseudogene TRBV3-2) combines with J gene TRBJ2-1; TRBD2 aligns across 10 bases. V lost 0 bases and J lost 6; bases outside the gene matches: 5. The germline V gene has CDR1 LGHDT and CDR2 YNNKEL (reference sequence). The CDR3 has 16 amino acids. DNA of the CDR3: TGTGCCAGCAGCCAAGATCGGAGCGGGAGGGCCAATGAGCAGTTCTTC. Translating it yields CASSQDRSGRANEQFF.

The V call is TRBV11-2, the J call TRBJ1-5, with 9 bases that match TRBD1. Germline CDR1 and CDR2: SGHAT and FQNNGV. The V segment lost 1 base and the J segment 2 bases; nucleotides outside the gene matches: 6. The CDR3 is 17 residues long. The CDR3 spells CASSLAGTGPGNQPQHF. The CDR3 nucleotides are TGTGCCAGCAGCTTAGCAGGGACAGGGCCCGGCAATCAGCCCCAGCATTTT.

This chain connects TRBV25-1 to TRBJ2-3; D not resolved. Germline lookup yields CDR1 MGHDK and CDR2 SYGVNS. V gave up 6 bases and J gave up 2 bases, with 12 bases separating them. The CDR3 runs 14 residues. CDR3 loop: CASSEPYPTDTQYF. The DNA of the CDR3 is TGTGCCAGCAGCGAGCCGTACCCCACAGATACGCAGTATTTT.

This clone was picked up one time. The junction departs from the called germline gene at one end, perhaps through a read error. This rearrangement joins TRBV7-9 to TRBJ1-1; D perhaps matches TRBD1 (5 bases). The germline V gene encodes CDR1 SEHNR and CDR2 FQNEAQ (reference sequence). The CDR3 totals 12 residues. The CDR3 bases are TGTGCCAGCAGTTCGGCCGGGACTGAGGCTTTCTTT. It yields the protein CASSSAGTEAFF.

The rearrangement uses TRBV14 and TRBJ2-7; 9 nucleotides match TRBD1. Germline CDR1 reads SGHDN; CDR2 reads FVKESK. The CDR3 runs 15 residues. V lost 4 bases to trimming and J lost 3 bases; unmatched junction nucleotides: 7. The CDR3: CASSPIRDRVYEQYF. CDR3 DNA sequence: TGTGCCAGCAGCCCAATCCGGGACAGGGTCTACGAGCAGTACTTC.

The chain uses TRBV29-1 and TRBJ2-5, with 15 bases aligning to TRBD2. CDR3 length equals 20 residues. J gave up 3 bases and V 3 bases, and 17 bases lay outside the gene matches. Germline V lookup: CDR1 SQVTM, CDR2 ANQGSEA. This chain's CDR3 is CSVDGAWGLAGGGEKETQYF. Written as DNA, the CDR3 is TGCAGCGTTGATGGCGCCTGGGGACTAGCGGGAGGAGGAGAGAAAGAGACCCAGTACTTC.

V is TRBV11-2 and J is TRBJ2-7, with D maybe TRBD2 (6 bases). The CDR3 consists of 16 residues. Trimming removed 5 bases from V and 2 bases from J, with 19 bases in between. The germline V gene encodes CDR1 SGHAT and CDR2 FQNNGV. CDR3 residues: CASSPPGVDQTYEQYF. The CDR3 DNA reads TGTGCCAGCAGCCCCCCGGGGGTGGATCAGACCTACGAGCAGTACTTC.

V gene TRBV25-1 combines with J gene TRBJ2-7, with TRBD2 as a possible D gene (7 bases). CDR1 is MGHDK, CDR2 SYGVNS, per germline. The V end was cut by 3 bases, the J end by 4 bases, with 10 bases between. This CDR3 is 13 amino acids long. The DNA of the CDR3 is TGTGCCAGCAGTGAGGGGGGGCATTACGAGCAGTACTTC. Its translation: CASSEGGHYEQYF.

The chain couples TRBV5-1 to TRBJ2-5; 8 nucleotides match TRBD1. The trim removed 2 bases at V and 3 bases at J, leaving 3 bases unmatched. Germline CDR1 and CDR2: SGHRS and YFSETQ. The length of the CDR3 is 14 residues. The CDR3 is CASSFQGAKETQYF. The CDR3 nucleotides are TGCGCCAGCAGCTTTCAGGGGGCAAAAGAGACCCAGTACTTC.

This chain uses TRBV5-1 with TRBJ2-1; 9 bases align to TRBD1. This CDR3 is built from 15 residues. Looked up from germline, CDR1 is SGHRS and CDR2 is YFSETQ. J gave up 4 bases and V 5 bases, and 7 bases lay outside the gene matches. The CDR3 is CASSASGTGYNEQFF. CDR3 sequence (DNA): TGCGCCAGCAGTGCCTCCGGGACAGGGTACAATGAGCAGTTCTTC.